This is a list of T cell receptor beta chains from one sample in a study of blood T cell repertoires in COVID-19. The method was immunoSEQ multiplex PCR; TCRdb's version includes in-frame clones alone and lacks a portion of them. The sample holds around 65,000 clones, around four fifths seen once. The source material was peripheral blood. Every receptor here comes from a woman between 45 and 65 years old with active or convalescent COVID-19. Each CDR3 is given with its conserved first and last residue. D genes are given only for firm matches. Size is omitted from some rows. Given values are once, few, many or a class for expanded clones.

>NA|TRBV5-5|TRBJ2-7|TRBD1
TGTGCCAGCAGCTTGACAGGGGCTTGGCATCGAGGGGAGCAGTACTTC
CASSLTGAWHRGEQYF
>NA|TRBV9|TRBJ1-2|TRBD1
TGTGCCAGCAGCGTACAGGGGGACTATGGCTACACCTTC
CASSVQGDYGYTF
>NA|TRBV7-2|TRBJ2-7|TRBD2
TGTGCCAGCAGCCCGGCGGCGGGGGGCTACGAGCAGTACTTC
CASSPAAGGYEQYF
>NA|TRBV5-1|TRBJ2-2|TRBD1
TGCGCCAGCAGCTCGGGACAGGGCGCGAACACCGGGGAGCTGTTTTTT
CASSSGQGANTGELFF
>NA|TRBV19|TRBJ1-4|NA
TGTGCCAGTAGTATTGACGGGGGTAGTAATGAAAAACTGTTTTTT
CASSIDGGSNEKLFF
>NA|TRBV7-2|TRBJ2-2|TRBD2
TGTGCCAGCAGCTTAGGCGGGAGCGGCGCCGGGGAGCTGTTTTTT
CASSLGGSGAGELFF
>NA|TRBV5-4|TRBJ2-7|TRBD1
TGTGCCAGCAGCTCGGGGACAGGATATTACTACGAGCAGTACTTC
CASSSGTGYYYEQYF
>NA|TRBV10-3|TRBJ2-7|NA
TGTGCCACATTAACAGGATACGAGCAGTACTTC
CATLTGYEQYF
>few|TRBV11-2|TRBJ2-1|NA
TGTGCCAGCAGCTTCACAGGGATAAATGAGCAGTTCTTC
CASSFTGINEQFF
>NA|TRBV11-3|TRBJ2-1|TRBD1
TGTGCCAGCAGTCGACAGGGGGGCATGACCAATGAGCAGTTCTTC
CASSRQGGMTNEQFF
>few|TRBV6-4|TRBJ1-2|NA
TGTGCCAGCAGTGATCGGGGCTATGGCTACACCTTC
CASSDRGYGYTF
>NA|TRBV6-5|TRBJ1-1|NA
TGTGCCAGCAGTTACAGTCGGGACACTGAAGCTTTCTTT
CASSYSRDTEAFF
>NA|TRBV3-1/TRBV3-2|TRBJ2-7|TRBD2
TGTGCCAGCAGCCACCGACTAGCGGGGCTCCACTACGAGCAGTACTTC
CASSHRLAGLHYEQYF
>NA|TRBV7-3|TRBJ2-3|NA
TGTGCCAGCAGCCCAGGGGACCTCACAGATACGCAGTATTTT
CASSPGDLTDTQYF
>NA|TRBV19|TRBJ2-1|NA
TGTGCCAGTTCGCTAGCCTCTGCGTACAATGAGCAGTTCTTC
CASSLASAYNEQFF
>NA|TRBV6-5|TRBJ1-5|TRBD1
TGTGCCAGCAGTTGGGGACAGGGGGAGAGCCAGCCCCAGCATTTT
CASSWGQGESQPQHF
>NA|TRBV18|TRBJ1-1|NA
TGTGCCAGCTCACCAGACGGACAGAACACTGAAGCTTTCTTT
CASSPDGQNTEAFF
>NA|TRBV25-1|TRBJ1-3|NA
TGTGCCAGCATGGGAACAGGGGGAAACACCATATATTTT
CASMGTGGNTIYF
>NA|TRBV2|TRBJ1-1|NA
TGTGCCAGCACCCTCAGGGCTGAAGCTTTCTTT
CASTLRAEAFF
>NA|TRBV27|TRBJ2-5|NA
TGTGCCAGCAGTTTATCGTATGGAGGGGTGGAGACCCAGTACTTC
CASSLSYGGVETQYF